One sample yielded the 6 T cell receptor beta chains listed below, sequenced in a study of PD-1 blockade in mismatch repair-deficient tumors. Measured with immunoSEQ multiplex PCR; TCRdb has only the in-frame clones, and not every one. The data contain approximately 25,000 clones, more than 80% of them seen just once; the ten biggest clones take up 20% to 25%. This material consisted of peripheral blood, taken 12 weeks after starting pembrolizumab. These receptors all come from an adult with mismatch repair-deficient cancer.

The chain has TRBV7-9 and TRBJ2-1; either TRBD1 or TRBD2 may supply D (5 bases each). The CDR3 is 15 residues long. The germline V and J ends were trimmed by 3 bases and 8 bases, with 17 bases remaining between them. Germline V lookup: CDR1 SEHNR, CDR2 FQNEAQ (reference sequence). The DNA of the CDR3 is TGTGCCAGCAGCTTTTTGGTTTCGGGGCGAGATGAGCAGTTCTTC. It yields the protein CASSFLVSGRDEQFF.

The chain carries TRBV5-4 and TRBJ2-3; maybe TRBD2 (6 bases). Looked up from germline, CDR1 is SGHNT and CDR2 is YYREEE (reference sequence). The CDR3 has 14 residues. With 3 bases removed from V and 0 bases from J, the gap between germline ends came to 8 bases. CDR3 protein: CASSWGRSTDTQYF. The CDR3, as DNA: TGTGCCAGCAGCTGGGGGAGGAGCACAGATACGCAGTATTTT.

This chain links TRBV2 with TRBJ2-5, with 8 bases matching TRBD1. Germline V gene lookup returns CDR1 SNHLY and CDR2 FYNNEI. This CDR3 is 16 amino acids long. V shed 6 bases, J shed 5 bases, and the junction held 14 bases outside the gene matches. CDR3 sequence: CASSSTVRGLGETQYF. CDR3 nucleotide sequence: TGTGCCAGCAGCTCCACTGTCAGGGGGCTGGGGGAGACCCAGTACTTC.

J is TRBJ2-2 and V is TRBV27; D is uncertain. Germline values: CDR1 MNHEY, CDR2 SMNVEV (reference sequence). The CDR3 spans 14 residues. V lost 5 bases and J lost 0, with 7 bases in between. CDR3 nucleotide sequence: TGTGCCAGCAGTCTCCAGTCGAACACCGGGGAGCTGTTTTTT. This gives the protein CASSLQSNTGELFF.

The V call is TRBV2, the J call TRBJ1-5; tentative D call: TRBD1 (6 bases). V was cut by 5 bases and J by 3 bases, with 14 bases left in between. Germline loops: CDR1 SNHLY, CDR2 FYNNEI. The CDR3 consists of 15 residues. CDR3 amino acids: CASSPSRGDNQPQHF. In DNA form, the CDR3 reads TGTGCCAGCAGTCCGAGCAGGGGAGACAATCAGCCCCAGCATTTT.

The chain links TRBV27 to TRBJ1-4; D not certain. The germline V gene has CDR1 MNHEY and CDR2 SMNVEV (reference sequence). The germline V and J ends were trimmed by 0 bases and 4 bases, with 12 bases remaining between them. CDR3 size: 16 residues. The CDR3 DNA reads TGTGCCAGCAGTTTATCGTTAGGAGGGAATAATGAAAAACTGTTTTTT. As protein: CASSLSLGGNNEKLFF.